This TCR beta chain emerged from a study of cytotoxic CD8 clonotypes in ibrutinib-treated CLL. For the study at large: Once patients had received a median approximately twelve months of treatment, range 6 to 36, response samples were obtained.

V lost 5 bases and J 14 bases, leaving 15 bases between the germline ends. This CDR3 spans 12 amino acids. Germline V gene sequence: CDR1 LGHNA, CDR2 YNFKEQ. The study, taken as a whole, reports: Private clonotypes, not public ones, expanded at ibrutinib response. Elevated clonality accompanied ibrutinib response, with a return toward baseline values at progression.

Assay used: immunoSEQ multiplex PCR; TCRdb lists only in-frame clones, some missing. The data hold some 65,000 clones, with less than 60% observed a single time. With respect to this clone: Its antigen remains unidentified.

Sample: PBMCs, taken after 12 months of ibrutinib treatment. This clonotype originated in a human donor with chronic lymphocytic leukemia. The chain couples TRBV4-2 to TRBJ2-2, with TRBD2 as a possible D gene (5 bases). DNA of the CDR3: TGTGCCAGCAGCTCGGTCGGGGTAACCCTGTTTTTT. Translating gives CASSSVGVTLFF.